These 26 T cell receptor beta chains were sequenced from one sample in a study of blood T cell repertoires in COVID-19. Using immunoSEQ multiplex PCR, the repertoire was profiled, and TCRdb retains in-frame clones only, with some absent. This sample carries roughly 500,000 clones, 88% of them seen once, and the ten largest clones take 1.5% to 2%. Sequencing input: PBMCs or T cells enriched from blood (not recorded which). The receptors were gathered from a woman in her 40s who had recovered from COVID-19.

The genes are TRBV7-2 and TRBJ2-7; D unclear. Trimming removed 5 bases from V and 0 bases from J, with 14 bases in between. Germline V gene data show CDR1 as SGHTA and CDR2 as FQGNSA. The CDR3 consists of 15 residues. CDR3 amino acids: CASSLNPHGSYEQYF. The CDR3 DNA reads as TGTGCCAGCAGCCTAAACCCCCACGGCTCCTACGAGCAGTACTTC.

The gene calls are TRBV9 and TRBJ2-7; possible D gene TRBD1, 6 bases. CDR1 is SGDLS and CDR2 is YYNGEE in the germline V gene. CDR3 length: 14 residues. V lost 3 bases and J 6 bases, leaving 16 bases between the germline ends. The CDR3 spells CASSAAATGVEQYF. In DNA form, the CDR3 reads TGTGCCAGCAGCGCCGCCGCGACAGGTGTCGAGCAGTACTTC.

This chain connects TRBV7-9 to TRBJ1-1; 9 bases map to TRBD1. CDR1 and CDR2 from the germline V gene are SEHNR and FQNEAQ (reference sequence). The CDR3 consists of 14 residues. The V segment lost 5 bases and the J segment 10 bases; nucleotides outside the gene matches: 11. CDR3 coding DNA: TGTGCCAGCAGCAACCCGAACAGGGGGCGATTAGCTTTCTTT. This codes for CASSNPNRGRLAFF.

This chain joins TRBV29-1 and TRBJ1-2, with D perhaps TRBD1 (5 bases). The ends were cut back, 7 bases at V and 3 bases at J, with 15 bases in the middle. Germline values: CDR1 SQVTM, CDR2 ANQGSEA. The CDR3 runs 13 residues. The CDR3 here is CSGKTDRDYGYTF. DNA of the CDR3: TGCAGCGGCAAGACAGATCGGGACTATGGCTACACCTTC.

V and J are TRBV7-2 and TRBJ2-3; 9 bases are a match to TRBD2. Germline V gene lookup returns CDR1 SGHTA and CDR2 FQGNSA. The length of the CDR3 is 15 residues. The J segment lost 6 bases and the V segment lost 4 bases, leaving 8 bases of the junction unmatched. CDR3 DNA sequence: TGTGCCAGCAGCTCTGGGACTAGCCTGGGGGATACGCAGTATTTT. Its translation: CASSSGTSLGDTQYF. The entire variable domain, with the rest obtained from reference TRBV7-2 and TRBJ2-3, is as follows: GAGVSQSPSNKVTEKGKDVELRCDPISGHTALYWYRQSLGQGLEFLIYFQGNSAPDKSGLPSDRFSAERTGGSVSTLTIQRTQQEDSAVYLCASSSGTSLGDTQYFGPGTRLTVL.

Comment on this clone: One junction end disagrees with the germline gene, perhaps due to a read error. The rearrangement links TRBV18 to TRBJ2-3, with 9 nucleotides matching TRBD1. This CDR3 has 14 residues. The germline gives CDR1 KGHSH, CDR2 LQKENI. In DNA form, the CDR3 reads TGTGCCAGCTCCCCACAGGGGGCCACAGATACGCAGTATTTT. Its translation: CASSPQGATDTQYF.

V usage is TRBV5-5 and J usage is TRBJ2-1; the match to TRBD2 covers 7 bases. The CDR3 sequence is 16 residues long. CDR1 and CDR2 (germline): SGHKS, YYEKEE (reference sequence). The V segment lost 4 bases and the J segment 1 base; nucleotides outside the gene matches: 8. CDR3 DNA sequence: TGTGCCAGCAGCCACGGGGGGTTAATTTCCTACAATGAGCAGTTCTTC. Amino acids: CASSHGGLISYNEQFF.

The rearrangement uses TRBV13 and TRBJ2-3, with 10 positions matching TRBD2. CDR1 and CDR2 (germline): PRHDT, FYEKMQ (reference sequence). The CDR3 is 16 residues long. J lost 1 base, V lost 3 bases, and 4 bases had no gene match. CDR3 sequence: CASSFRTSGRTDTQYF. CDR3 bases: TGTGCCAGCAGCTTCCGGACTAGCGGCCGCACAGATACGCAGTATTTT. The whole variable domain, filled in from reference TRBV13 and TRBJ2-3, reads AAGVIQSPRHLIKEKRETATLKCYPIPRHDTVYWYQQGPGQDPQFLISFYEKMQSDKGSIPDRFSAQQFSDYHSELNMSSLELGDSALYFCASSFRTSGRTDTQYFGPGTRLTVL.

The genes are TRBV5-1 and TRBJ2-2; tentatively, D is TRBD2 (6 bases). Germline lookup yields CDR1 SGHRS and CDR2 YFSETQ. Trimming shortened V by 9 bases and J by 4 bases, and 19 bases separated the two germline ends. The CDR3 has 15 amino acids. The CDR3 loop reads CATPGGSPPTGELFF. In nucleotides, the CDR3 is TGCGCCACCCCTGGGGGGAGCCCACCCACCGGGGAGCTGTTTTTT.

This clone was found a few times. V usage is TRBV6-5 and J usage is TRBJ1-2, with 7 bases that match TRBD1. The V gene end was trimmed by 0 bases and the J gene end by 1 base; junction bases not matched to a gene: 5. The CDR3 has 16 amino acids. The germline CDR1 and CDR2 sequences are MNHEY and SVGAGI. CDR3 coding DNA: TGTGCCAGCAGTTACTCAGGGACAGAAAGTAACTATGGCTACACCTTC. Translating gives CASSYSGTESNYGYTF.

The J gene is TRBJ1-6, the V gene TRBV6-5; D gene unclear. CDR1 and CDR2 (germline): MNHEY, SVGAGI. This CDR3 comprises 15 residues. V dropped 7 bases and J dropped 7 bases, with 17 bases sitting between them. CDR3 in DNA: TGTGCCAGCATCTCCGGGTCCGGAGGGAATTCACCCCTCCACTTT. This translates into CASISGSGGNSPLHF.

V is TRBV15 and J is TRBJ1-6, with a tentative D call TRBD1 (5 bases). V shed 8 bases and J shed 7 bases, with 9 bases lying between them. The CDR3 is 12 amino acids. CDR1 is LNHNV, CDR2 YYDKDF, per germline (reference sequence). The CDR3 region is CATRGGNSPLHF. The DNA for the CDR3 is TGTGCCACCCGGGGGGGGAATTCACCCCTCCACTTT.

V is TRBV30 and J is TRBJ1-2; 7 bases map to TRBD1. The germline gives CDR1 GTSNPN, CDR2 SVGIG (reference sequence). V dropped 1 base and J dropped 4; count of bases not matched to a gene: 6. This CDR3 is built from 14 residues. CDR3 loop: CAWSAVGTAYGYTF. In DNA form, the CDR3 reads TGTGCCTGGAGTGCTGTCGGGACAGCCTATGGCTACACCTTC.

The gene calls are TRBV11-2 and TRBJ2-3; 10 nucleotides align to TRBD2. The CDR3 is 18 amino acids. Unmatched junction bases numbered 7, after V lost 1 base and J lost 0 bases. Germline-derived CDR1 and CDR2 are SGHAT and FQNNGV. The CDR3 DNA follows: TGTGCCAGCAGCTTAGGGGCTAGCGGGAGCTCTAGCACAGATACGCAGTATTTT. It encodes CASSLGASGSSSTDTQYF.

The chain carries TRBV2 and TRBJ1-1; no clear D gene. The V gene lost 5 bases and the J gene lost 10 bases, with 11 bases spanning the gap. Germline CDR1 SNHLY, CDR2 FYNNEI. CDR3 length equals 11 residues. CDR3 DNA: TGTGCCAGCAGTCAACGAGGTGCAGCTTTCTTT. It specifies CASSQRGAAFF.

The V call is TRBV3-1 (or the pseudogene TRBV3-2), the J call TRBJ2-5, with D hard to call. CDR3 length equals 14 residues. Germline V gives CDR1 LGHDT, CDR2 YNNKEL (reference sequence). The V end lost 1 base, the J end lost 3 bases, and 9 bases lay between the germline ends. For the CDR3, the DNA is TGTGCCAGCAGCCAAGTGCAGTTGAAAGAGACCCAGTACTTC. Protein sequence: CASSQVQLKETQYF.

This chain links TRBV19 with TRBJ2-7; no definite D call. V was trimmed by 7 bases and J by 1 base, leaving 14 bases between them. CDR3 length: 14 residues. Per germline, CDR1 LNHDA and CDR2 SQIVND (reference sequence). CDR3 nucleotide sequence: TGTGCCAGTACTCGGAGATCTGATTCCTACGAGCAGTACTTC. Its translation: CASTRRSDSYEQYF.

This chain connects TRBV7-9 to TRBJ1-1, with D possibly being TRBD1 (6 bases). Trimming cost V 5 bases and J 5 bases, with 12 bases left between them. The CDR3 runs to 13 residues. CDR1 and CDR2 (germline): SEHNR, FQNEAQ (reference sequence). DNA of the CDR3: TGTGCCAGCAGCGCCCAGGGGTGGACTGAAGCTTTCTTT. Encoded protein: CASSAQGWTEAFF.

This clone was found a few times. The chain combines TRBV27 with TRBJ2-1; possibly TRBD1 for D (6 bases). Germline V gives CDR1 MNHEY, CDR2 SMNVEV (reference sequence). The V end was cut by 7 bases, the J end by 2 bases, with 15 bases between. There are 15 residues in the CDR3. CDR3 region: CASTTTGTPYNEQFF. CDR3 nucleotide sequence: TGTGCCAGCACTACGACAGGTACGCCCTACAATGAGCAGTTCTTC.

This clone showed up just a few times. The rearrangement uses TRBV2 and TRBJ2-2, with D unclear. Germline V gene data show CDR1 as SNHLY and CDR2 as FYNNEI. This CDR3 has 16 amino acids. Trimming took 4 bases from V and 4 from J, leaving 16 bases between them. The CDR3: CASSAEPWSPTGELFF. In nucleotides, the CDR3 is TGTGCCAGCAGTGCTGAGCCTTGGTCCCCCACCGGGGAGCTGTTTTTT.

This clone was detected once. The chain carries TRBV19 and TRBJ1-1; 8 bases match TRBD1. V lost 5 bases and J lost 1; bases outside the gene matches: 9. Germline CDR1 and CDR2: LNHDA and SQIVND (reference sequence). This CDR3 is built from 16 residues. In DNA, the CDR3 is TGTGCCAGTAGTGGGAGCTTGGGACAGGAGAACACTGAAGCTTTCTTT. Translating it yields CASSGSLGQENTEAFF.

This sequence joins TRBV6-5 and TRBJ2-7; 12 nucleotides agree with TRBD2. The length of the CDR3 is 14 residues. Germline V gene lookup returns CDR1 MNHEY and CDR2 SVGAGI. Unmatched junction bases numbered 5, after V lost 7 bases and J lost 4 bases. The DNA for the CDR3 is TGTGCCAGCACTAAAGGACTAGCGGGATACGAGCAGTACTTC. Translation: CASTKGLAGYEQYF.

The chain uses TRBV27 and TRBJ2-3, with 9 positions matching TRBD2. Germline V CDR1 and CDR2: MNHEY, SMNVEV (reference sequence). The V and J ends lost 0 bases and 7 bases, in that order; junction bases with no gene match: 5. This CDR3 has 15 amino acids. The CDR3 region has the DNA TGTGCCAGCAGTTTATCGGCGGGAGGGCCGTATACGCAGTATTTT. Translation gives CASSLSAGGPYTQYF.

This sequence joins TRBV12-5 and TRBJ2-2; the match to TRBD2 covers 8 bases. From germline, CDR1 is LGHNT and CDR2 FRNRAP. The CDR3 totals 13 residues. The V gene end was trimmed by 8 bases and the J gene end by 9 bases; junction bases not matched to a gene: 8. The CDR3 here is CASRAGVHRELFF. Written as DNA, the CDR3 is TGTGCTAGTCGAGCGGGAGTGCATAGGGAGCTGTTTTTT.

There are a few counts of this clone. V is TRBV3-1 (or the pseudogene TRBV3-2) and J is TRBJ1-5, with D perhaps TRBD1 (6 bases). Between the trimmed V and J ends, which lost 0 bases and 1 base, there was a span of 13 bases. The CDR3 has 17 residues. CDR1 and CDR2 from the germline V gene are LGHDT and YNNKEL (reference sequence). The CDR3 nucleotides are TGTGCCAGCAGCCAAGATCTGGGACACGAAAGCAATCAGCCCCAGCATTTT. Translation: CASSQDLGHESNQPQHF.

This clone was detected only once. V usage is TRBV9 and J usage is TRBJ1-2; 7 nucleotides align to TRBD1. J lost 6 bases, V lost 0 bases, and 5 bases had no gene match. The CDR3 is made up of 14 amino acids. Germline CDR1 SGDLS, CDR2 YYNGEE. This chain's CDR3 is CASSVAGGGHGYTF. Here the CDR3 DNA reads TGTGCCAGCAGCGTAGCGGGAGGGGGCCATGGCTACACCTTC.